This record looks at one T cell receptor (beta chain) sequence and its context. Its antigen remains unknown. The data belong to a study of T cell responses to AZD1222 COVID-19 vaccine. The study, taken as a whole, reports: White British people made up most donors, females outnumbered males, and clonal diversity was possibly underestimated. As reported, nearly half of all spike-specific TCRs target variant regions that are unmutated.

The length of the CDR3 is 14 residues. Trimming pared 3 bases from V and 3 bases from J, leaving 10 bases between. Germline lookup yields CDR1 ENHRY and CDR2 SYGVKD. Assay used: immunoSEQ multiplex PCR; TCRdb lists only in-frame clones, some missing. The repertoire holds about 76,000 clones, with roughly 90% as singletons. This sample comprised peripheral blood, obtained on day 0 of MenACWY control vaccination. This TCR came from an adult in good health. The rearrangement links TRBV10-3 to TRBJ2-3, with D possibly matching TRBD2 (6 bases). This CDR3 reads CAISDGTGTDTQYF. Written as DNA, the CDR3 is TGTGCCATCAGTGACGGGACTGGGACAGATACGCAGTATTTT.